This T cell receptor beta chain appears in the sequencing data of a study of blood T cells in healthy people across ages (dated by TCRdb to about 2015). Background on the whole study: In model experiments, template switching captured about one uniquely barcoded TCR beta cDNA molecule for every two T cells. Age-related changes in TCR beta repertoire diversity were measured in the study by deep sequencing normalized with unique cDNA molecular identifiers. Donors were grouped into four age groups: young (average roughly 17 years), middle-aged (39), aged (roughly 62) and long-lived (82). The study analyzed two additional independent replicas of 1 million unique cDNA reads from the same blood draw for two donors, one aged 18 to 30 and one aged 80 or older. Donors of different ages were randomly distributed across sequencing lanes to avoid experimental bias. Study-wide conclusions, independent of this receptor: Observed TCR beta diversity per million T cells fell roughly linearly with age, and a significant reduction was already apparent by age around 36. Conclusive comparison of naive and antigen-experienced compartments was prevented by the profiling of bulk unsorted PBMCs. Because the CMV infection status of the donors was unknown, age-related changes in expanded clonotypes may potentially have been confounded. Compared with the aged group, the long-lived group had more naive CD4+ T cells, fewer expanded clones and increased TCR diversity, a pattern suggesting age selection. Estimates of total diversity from one million sequenced T cells were regarded as lower bounds and underestimates. Observed TCR beta diversity correlated strongly with the percentage of naive T cells measured by flow cytometry.

The roughly 38 donors, aged roughly 6 to 95 years, were systemically healthy Caucasian individuals from Russia. Each donor gave approximately 9.4 milliliters of peripheral blood, drawn into EDTA-treated Vacutainer tubes. Ficoll-Paque density-gradient centrifugation was used to isolate PBMCs, with at least 6.5 million per sample. Total RNA, at least 6 micrograms per sample, was extracted from PBMCs with Trizol reagent. For every donor, flow cytometry on a PBMC aliquot measured the percentage of naive CD45RAhigh/CD27high T cells. The CDR3, cysteine through phenylalanine, is 13 amino acids long. Of the read, only the CDR3 DNA is kept; its 39 bases are in frame from base 1. The library was obtained by 5' RACE. The data were produced on an Illumina HiSeq 2500. The second PCR ran for about 6 to 12 cycles and used a J-beta primer mix along with a sample-barcoded 5' primer. A template-switch 5' adaptor carrying 12 random nucleotides introduced a unique molecular identifier onto each TCR beta cDNA molecule. Each sample yielded at least 2.5 million CDR3-containing paired-end reads. All of the RNA was converted into first-strand cDNA using the Mint cDNA synthesis kit, with a TRBC-specific oligonucleotide serving as the primer. All cDNA was treated with uracil-DNA glycosylase and then went through a first 18-cycle PCR with the universal primers M1SS and BC2_uni_R. The authors processed their data as follows. Each sample was normalized by randomly selecting 1 million high-quality reads, each carrying a distinct molecular identifier. Reads with shared molecular identifiers were discarded instead of being binned into consensus sequences. MiTCR, with a Q25 quality threshold and the strictest error-elimination algorithm, was used for CDR3 identification, clonotype clustering and error correction. A nonparametric unseen species model with Euler transformation was used to estimate lower-bound total TCR beta diversity. TCRdb passed the public sequencing reads through fastp at Q25 and MiXCR, retaining productive beta sequences. Merged by CDR3 protein, the rows form single entries marked with the most common genes and DNA. These V and J calls originate from TCRdb's pipeline instead of the authors' own analysis. This sample gives about 730,000 distinct CDR3 sequences in total; 40% to 45% of them show up just once. Together, the top ten hold under 25% of the sample.

A note on this clonotype: Its antigen is unknown. The junction and the germline gene differ at one end; a read error may be behind it.

This clonotype was obtained from an older woman in good health. Material: blood. The chain is encoded by TRBV12-3 or TRBV12-4 joined to TRBJ2-7; the D gene cannot be named for sure. In nucleotides, the sequence is TGTGCCGGCAGTCCCGATCGCTCCTACGAGCAGTACTTC. It translates to CAGSPDRSYEQYF.